A selection of T cell receptor beta chains follows, all from one sample in a study of preoperative IRX-2 immunotherapy in early breast cancer. Sequencing used immunoSEQ multiplex PCR; TCRdb keeps in-frame clones, though not all of them. The sample lists 3,000 to 3,500 clones, around 70% occurring once. This specimen was tumor tissue, taken after IRX-2 immunotherapy. Receptor source: a human donor with breast cancer. Both conserved end residues are part of each CDR3. D genes are given only for firm matches. Only some rows state a clone size, as once, few, many or a class for expanded clones.

>few|TRBV6-8|.|TRBJ2-2
TGTGCCAGCAGCGGGGAAGTGAACACCGGGGAGCTGTTTTTT
CASSGEVNTGELFF
>.|TRBV15|TRBD2|TRBJ2-1
TGTGCCACCAGCAGAGGACTAGCGGACAAGAGCTCCTACAATGAGCAGTTCTTC
CATSRGLADKSSYNEQFF
>.|TRBV30|.|TRBJ1-4
TGTGCCTGGAGTGTACGAGGCACTAACCAAGAAAAACTGTTTTTT
CAWSVRGTNQEKLFF
>.|TRBV30|.|TRBJ1-2
TGTGCCTGGAGTGTACAAGGGGCGGGCTATGGCTACACCTTC
CAWSVQGAGYGYTF
>.|TRBV28|TRBD2|TRBJ2-3
TGTGCCAGCAGTTTATCCTATAGTTCGACTAGCGGCCGCACAGATACGCAGTATTTT
CASSLSYSSTSGRTDTQYF
>.|TRBV6-8|.|TRBJ2-3
TGTGCCAGCAGTATGACGCCGGTTCGGGATACGCAGTATTTT
CASSMTPVRDTQYF
>few|TRBV6-8|.|TRBJ1-5
TGTGCCAGCAGGCCGGGGGGGTCCCGACCCTTTAGCAATCAGCCCCAGCATTTT
CASRPGGSRPFSNQPQHF
>once|TRBV11-3|.|TRBJ1-2
TGTGCCAGCAGCCCCGGTAGGGGCGGCTATGGCTACACCTTC
CASSPGRGGYGYTF
>.|TRBV4-1|.|TRBJ1-2
TGCGCCAGCAGCGGGGGGGCCAACTATGGCTACACCTTC
CASSGGANYGYTF
>.|TRBV11-3|TRBD1|TRBJ2-3
TGTGCCAGCAGCAGACGGGGACAGGGAGGCGATACGCAGTATTTT
CASSRRGQGGDTQYF
>medium-sized|TRBV6-8|TRBD2|TRBJ2-3
TGTGCCATCCGGGGACTAGCTACAGATACGCAGTATTTT
CAIRGLATDTQYF
>.|TRBV19|.|TRBJ2-7
TGTGCCAGTAGTCCCAGGTGGCGGACCTACGAGCAGTACTTC
CASSPRWRTYEQYF
>.|TRBV11-3|.|TRBJ1-6
TGTGCCAGCAGGCCAACAGTGAGCCTTGCTTCACCCCTCCACTTT
CASRPTVSLASPLHF
>.|TRBV6-8|.|TRBJ1-2
TGTGCCAGCAGTGTCAATGAACAGGGTTCTAACTATGGCTACACCTTC
CASSVNEQGSNYGYTF
>.|TRBV6-8|.|TRBJ2-5
TGTGCCAGCAGCGCCGGGACTGAGGAAGAGACCCAGTACTTC
CASSAGTEEETQYF
>once|TRBV6-8|.|TRBJ1-2
TGTGCCAGCAGTTATGGGCCGACCCCTGACTATGGCTACACCTTC
CASSYGPTPDYGYTF
>once|TRBV19|.|TRBJ1-2
TGTGCCAGTAGTATCGTTCCAGACCTCTATGGCTACACCTTC
CASSIVPDLYGYTF